This T cell receptor beta chain was obtained from a study of cytotoxic CD8 clonotypes in ibrutinib-treated CLL. Sequencing was performed with immunoSEQ multiplex PCR; in TCRdb, only in-frame clones are kept and a portion is missing. The sample includes roughly 220,000 clones, just under 80% seen only once; the top ten take approximately 10%. The V end lost 4 bases, the J end lost 4 bases, and 17 bases lay between the germline ends. Germline V gene lookup returns CDR1 MGHDK and CDR2 SYGVNS. The CDR3 spans 16 residues. Study outcomes and limitations: Clonality, elevated at ibrutinib response, dropped back toward baseline at progression.

This clone was counted between two and nine times. Its antigen is currently unknown. This sequence joins TRBV25-1 and TRBJ2-1; weak D call: TRBD1 (7 bases). This clonotype was sampled from a human donor with chronic lymphocytic leukemia. The source was PBMCs, collected after 12 months of ibrutinib treatment. CDR3 region: CASSADGGQNYNEQFF. The CDR3 bases are TGTGCCAGCAGTGCCGACGGGGGACAGAATTACAATGAGCAGTTCTTC.